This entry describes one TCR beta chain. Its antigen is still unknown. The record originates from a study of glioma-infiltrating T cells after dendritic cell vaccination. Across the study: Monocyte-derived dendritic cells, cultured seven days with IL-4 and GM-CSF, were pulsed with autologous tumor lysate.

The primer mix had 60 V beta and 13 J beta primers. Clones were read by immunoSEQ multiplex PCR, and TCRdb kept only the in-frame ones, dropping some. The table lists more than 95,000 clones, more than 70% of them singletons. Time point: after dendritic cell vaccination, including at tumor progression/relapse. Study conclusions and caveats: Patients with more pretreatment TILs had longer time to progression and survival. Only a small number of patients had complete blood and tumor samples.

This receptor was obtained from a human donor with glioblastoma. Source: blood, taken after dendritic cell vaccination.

The CDR3 loop reads CASSSGRPPRTEAFF. CDR3 sequence (DNA): TGTGCCAGCAGCTCTGGGCGTCCTCCAAGGACTGAAGCTTTCTTT. The V call is TRBV7-6, the J call TRBJ1-1; D remains unclear. Trimming took off 4 bases at V and 5 bases at J, with 17 bases between the two ends. The CDR3 runs to 15 residues. Germline assignment: CDR1 SGHVS and CDR2 FNYEAQ. Drawing the rest from reference TRBV7-6 and TRBJ1-1, the complete variable domain is GAGVSQSPRYKVTKRGQDVALRCDPISGHVSLYWYRQALGQGPEFLTYFNYEAQQDKSGLPNDRFSAERPEGSISTLTIQRTEQRDSAMYRCASSSGRPPRTEAFFGQGTRLTVV.